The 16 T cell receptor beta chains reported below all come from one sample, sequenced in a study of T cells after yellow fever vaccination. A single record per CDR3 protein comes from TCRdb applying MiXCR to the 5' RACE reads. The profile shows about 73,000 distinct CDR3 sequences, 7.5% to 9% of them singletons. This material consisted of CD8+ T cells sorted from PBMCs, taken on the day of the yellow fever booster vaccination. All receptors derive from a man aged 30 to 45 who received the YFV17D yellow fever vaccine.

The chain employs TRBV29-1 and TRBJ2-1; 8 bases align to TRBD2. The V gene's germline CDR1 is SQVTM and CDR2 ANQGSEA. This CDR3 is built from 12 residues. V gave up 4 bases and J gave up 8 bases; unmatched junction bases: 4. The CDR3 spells CSVADGRDEQFF. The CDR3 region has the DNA TGCAGCGTTGCCGACGGGAGGGATGAGCAGTTCTTC.

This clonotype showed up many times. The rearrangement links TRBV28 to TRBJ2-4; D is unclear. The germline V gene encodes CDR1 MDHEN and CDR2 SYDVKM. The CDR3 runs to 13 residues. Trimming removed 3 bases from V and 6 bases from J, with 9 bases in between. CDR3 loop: CASSFYQANIQYF. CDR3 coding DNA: TGTGCCAGCAGTTTTTACCAGGCAAACATTCAGTACTTC.

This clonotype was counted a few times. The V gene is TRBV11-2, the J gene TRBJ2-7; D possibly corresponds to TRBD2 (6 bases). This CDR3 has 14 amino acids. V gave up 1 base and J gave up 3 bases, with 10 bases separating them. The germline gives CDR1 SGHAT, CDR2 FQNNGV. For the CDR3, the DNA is TGTGCCAGCAGCTTAGGGGGGACTTTCTACGAGCAGTACTTC. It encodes CASSLGGTFYEQYF.

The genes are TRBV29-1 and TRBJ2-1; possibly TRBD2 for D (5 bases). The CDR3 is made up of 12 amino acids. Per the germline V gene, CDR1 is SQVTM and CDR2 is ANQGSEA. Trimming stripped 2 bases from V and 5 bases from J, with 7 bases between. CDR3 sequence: CSVEMGDNEQFF. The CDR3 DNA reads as TGCAGCGTTGAAATGGGAGACAATGAGCAGTTCTTC.

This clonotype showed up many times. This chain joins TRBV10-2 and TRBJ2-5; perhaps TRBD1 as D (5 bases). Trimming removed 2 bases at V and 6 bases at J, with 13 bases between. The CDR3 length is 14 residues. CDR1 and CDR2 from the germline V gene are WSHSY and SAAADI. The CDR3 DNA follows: TGCGCCAGCAGTGAGGCGGTAGGGGTAAAGACCCAGTACTTC. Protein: CASSEAVGVKTQYF.

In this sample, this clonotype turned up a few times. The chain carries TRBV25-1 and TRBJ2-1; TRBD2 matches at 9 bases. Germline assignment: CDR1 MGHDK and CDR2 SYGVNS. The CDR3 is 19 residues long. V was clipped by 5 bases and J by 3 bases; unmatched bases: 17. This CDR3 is CASSPLAGGSPTHYNEQFF. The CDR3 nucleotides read TGTGCCAGCAGTCCCTTGGCGGGAGGGTCTCCCACGCACTACAATGAGCAGTTCTTC.

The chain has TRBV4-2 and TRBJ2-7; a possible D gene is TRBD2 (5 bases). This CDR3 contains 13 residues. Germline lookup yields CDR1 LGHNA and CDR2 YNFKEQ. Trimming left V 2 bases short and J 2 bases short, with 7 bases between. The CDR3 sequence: CASSQSGPYEQYF. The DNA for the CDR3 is TGTGCCAGCAGCCAAAGCGGACCCTACGAGCAGTACTTC.

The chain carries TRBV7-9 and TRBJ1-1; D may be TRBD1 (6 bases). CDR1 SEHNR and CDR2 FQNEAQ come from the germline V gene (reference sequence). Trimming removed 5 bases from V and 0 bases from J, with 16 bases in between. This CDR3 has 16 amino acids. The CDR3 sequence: CASSRDRDNLNTEAFF. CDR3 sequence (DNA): TGTGCCAGCAGCAGGGACCGGGACAACTTGAACACTGAAGCTTTCTTT.

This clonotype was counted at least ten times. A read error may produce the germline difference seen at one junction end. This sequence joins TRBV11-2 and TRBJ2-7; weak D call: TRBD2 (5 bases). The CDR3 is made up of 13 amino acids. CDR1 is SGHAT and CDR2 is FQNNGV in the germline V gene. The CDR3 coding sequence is TGTGCCAGCAGCCTAGAGGCCGGGGACGAGCAGTACTTC. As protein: CASSLEAGDEQYF.

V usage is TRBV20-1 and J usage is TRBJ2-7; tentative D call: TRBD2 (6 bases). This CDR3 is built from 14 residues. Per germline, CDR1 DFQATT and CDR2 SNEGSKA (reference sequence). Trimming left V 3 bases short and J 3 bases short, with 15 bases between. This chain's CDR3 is CSASGGGTYYEQYF. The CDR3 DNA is TGCAGTGCTAGCGGAGGCGGGACCTACTACGAGCAGTACTTC.

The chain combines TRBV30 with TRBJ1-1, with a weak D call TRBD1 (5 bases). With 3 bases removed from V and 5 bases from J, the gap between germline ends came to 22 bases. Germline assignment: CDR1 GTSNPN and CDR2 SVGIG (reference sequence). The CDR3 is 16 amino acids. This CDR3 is CAWRYTGRGVITEAFF. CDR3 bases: TGTGCCTGGAGGTATACGGGGCGGGGAGTGATTACTGAAGCTTTCTTT. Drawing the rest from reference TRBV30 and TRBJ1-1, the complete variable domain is SQTIHQWPATLVQPVGSPLSLECTVEGTSNPNLYWYRQAAGRGLQLLFYSVGIGQISSEVPQNLSASRPQDRQFILSSKKLLLSDSGFYLCAWRYTGRGVITEAFFGQGTRLTVV.

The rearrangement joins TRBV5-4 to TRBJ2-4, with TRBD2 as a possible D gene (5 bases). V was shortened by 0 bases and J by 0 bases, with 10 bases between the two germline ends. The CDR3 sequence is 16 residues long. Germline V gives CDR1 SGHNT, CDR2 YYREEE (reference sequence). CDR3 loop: CASSLDPGLAKNIQYF. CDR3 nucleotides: TGTGCCAGCAGCTTGGATCCAGGACTAGCCAAAAACATTCAGTACTTC. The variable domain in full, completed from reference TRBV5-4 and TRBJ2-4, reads ETGVTQSPTHLIKTRGQQVTLRCSSQSGHNTVSWYQQALGQGPQFIFQYYREEENGRGNFPPRFSGLQFPNYSSELNVNALELDDSALYLCASSLDPGLAKNIQYFGAGTRLSVL.

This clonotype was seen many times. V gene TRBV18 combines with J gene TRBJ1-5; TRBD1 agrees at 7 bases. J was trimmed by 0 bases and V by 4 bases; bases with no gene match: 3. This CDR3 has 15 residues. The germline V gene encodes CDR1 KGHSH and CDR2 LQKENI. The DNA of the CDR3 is TGTGCCAGCTCACAAGGGACAGATAGCAATCAGCCCCAGCATTTT. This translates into CASSQGTDSNQPQHF.

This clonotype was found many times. This chain's CDR3 is CASSLTTGELFF. The CDR3 region has the DNA TGTGCCAGCAGTCTGACCACCGGGGAGCTGTTTTTT. The chain is built from TRBV27 and TRBJ2-2; D ambiguous. CDR1 MNHEY and CDR2 SMNVEV come from the germline V gene (reference sequence). The CDR3 is made up of 12 amino acids. Trimming pared 5 bases from V and 4 bases from J, leaving 5 bases between.

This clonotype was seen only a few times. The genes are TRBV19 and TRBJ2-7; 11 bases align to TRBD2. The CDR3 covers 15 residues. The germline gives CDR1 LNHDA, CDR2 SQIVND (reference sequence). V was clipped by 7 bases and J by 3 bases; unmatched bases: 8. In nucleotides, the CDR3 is TGTGCCAGTAAAGCGGCAGGGACTAGCGGCTACGAGCAGTACTTC. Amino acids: CASKAAGTSGYEQYF.

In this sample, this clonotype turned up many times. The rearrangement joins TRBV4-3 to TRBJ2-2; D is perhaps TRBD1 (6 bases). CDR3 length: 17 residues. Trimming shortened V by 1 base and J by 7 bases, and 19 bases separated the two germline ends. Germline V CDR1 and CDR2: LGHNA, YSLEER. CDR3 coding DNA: TGCGCCAGCAGCCAAGTCTTTTTTGAGGACAGACTCGGGGAGCTGTTTTTT. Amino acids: CASSQVFFEDRLGELFF.